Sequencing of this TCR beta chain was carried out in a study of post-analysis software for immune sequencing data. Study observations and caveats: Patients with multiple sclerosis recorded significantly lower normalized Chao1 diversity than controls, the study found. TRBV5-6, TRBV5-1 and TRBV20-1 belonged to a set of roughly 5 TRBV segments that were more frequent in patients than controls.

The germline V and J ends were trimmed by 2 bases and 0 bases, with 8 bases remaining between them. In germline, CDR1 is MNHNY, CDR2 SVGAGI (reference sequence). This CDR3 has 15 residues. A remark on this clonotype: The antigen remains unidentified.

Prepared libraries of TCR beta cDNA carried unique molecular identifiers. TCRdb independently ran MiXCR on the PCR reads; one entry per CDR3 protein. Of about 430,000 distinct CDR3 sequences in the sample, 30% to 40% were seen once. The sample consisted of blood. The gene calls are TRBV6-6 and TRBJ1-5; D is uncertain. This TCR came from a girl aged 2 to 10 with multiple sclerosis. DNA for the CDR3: TGTGCCAGCAGTTACGGTCCGGATAGCAATCAGCCCCAGCATTTT. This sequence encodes CASSYGPDSNQPQHF.